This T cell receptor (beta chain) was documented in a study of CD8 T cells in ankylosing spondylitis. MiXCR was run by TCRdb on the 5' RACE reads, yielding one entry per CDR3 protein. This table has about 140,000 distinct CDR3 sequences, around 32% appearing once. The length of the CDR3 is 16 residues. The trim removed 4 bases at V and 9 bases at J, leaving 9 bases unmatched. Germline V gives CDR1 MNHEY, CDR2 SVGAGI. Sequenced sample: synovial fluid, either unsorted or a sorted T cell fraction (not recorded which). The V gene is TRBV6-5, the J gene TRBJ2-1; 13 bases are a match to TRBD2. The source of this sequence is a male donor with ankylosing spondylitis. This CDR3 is CASSLGLAGDGSEQFF. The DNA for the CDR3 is TGTGCCAGCAGTTTAGGACTAGCGGGGGACGGTAGTGAGCAGTTCTTC.